Listed below are T cell receptor beta chains from one sample, sequenced in a study of blood T cell repertoires in COVID-19. Method: immunoSEQ multiplex PCR; TCRdb's copy keeps in-frame clones and lacks some. The repertoire has 320,000 or so clones, over 80% of them found once; the top ten carry about 5%. Sequenced: PBMCs or T cells enriched from blood (not recorded which). Receptors originate from a man younger than 45 who had recovered from COVID-19. Both conserved end residues are part of each CDR3. D genes are given only for firm matches. The size field is filled for only some rows; it gives once, few, many or a size class.

>-|-|TRBV2|TRBJ2-7
CASETAYEQYF
TGTGCCAGCGAAACCGCGTACGAGCAGTACTTC
>-|-|TRBV15|TRBJ1-5
CATSRDPQDYLGPQHF
TGTGCCACCAGCAGGGATCCACAGGACTACCTAGGGCCCCAGCATTTT
>-|-|TRBV7-8|TRBJ1-4
CASSLDRGGFGEKLFF
TGTGCCAGCAGCTTAGATCGGGGTGGGTTTGGCGAAAAACTGTTTTTT
>-|TRBD2|TRBV9|TRBJ2-3
CASSVSGGAPTDTQYF
TGTGCCAGCAGCGTTAGCGGGGGCGCCCCCACAGATACGCAGTATTTT
>-|TRBD1|TRBV5-5|TRBJ2-7
CASSWGNRGYEQYF
TGTGCCAGCAGCTGGGGAAACAGGGGGTACGAGCAGTACTTC
>-|-|TRBV7-9|TRBJ2-1
CASSLGGLLHEQFF
TGTGCCAGCAGCTTAGGAGGACTTCTACATGAGCAGTTCTTC
>-|TRBD1|TRBV7-9|TRBJ1-4
CASSNRQDRANEKLFF
TGTGCCAGCAGCAACCGCCAGGACAGGGCCAATGAAAAACTGTTTTTT
>-|-|TRBV12-3/TRBV12-4|TRBJ1-6
CASTTDRNSPLHF
TGTGCCAGCACCACGGACAGAAATTCACCCCTCCACTTT
>-|TRBD1|TRBV19|TRBJ1-6
CASSLRDRGSPLHF
TGTGCCAGCTCGCTCCGGGACAGGGGTTCACCCCTCCACTTT
>few|-|TRBV6-5|TRBJ2-3
CASKQAMSTDTQYF
TGTGCCAGCAAACAGGCCATGTCCACAGATACGCAGTATTTT
>-|-|TRBV3-1/TRBV3-2|TRBJ1-2
CASSQDRGRFYGYTF
TGTGCCAGCAGCCAAGATCGAGGGCGGTTCTATGGCTACACCTTC
>-|-|TRBV19|TRBJ2-2
CASSIRQLTGELFF
TGTGCCAGTAGTATCAGGCAGCTCACCGGGGAGCTGTTTTTT
>-|-|TRBV24-1|TRBJ1-5
CATSDPDQPQHF
TGTGCCACCAGTGACCCTGATCAGCCCCAGCATTTT
>-|-|TRBV2|TRBJ1-1
CASSEAGAVNTEAFF
TGTGCCAGCAGTGAAGCTGGGGCGGTGAACACTGAAGCTTTCTTT
>-|-|TRBV10-3|TRBJ1-3
CAISAGSDGNTIYF
TGTGCCATCAGTGCGGGTTCCGATGGAAACACCATATATTTT
>-|-|TRBV7-9|TRBJ1-1
CASSSQGDKNTEAFF
TGTGCCAGCAGCTCCCAAGGGGACAAGAACACTGAAGCTTTCTTT
>-|-|TRBV7-8|TRBJ1-1
CASSSDRNTEAFF
TGTGCCAGCAGCTCAGACAGGAACACTGAAGCTTTCTTT
>-|-|TRBV4-2|TRBJ2-1
CASSQVLGVYNEQFF
TGTGCCAGCAGCCAAGTGCTCGGGGTCTACAATGAGCAGTTCTTC
>-|TRBD1|TRBV27|TRBJ1-2
CASSLRGTGPSNYGYTF
TGTGCCAGCAGTTTACGCGGGACAGGGCCCTCTAACTATGGCTACACCTTC
>-|-|TRBV6-5|TRBJ1-2
CASRISPGLNYGYTF
TGTGCCAGCAGGATTTCCCCGGGACTGAACTATGGCTACACCTTC
>-|TRBD1|TRBV19|TRBJ2-3
CASSITGGAGDTQYF
TGTGCCAGTAGTATCACAGGGGGCGCGGGAGATACGCAGTATTTT
>-|-|TRBV7-9|TRBJ1-4
CASSLVLREGEKLFF
TGTGCCAGCAGCTTAGTTCTCAGGGAGGGTGAAAAACTGTTTTTT
>-|TRBD1|TRBV10-3|TRBJ1-5
CAISAETGSLYNQPQHF
TGTGCCATCAGTGCTGAGACAGGGTCGTTGTACAATCAGCCCCAGCATTTT
>-|-|TRBV6-5|TRBJ1-4
CASSTAEKLFF
TGTGCCAGCAGTACAGCAGAAAAACTGTTTTTT
>once|TRBD1|TRBV5-1|TRBJ2-1
CASSLGGTGSHEQFF
TGCGCCAGCAGCTTGGGGGGGACAGGTTCTCATGAGCAGTTCTTC
>-|-|TRBV20-1|TRBJ2-1
CSATRYNEQFF
TGCAGTGCCACCCGGTACAATGAGCAGTTCTTC
>-|-|TRBV30|TRBJ1-6
CAWSVPGGSSPLHF
TGTGCCTGGAGTGTACCCGGGGGGAGTTCACCCCTCCACTTT
>once|TRBD1|TRBV11-2|TRBJ2-7
CASSRAPGQGGYEQYF
TGTGCCAGCAGTCGAGCCCCGGGACAGGGAGGTTACGAGCAGTACTTC
>-|-|TRBV27|TRBJ2-1
CASSLDTTYNEQFF
TGTGCCAGCAGTTTGGACACGACCTACAATGAGCAGTTCTTC
>-|-|TRBV19|TRBJ1-1
CASSIIQARNTEAFF
TGTGCCAGTAGTATTATCCAGGCGAGGAACACTGAAGCTTTCTTT
>-|-|TRBV5-1|TRBJ2-5
CASSLSGGIQETQYF
TGCGCCAGCAGCTTATCAGGGGGGATCCAAGAGACCCAGTACTTC
>-|TRBD2|TRBV3-1/TRBV3-2|TRBJ2-1
CASSQGLAGGREQFF
TGTGCCAGCAGCCAGGGACTAGCGGGGGGGCGTGAGCAGTTCTTC
>-|-|TRBV7-9|TRBJ1-5
CASSSDSVNQPQHF
TGTGCCAGCAGCTCAGACAGTGTGAATCAGCCCCAGCATTTT
>-|TRBD1|TRBV28|TRBJ1-4
CASSPQGVVSEKLFF
TGTGCCAGCAGCCCACAGGGGGTGGTCAGTGAAAAACTGTTTTTT
>-|TRBD1|TRBV5-6|TRBJ1-4
CASSPTGVNEKLFF
TGTGCCAGCAGCCCCACAGGGGTGAATGAAAAACTGTTTTTT
>-|-|TRBV6-5|TRBJ1-2
CASRKAAGNGYTF
TGTGCCAGCAGGAAAGCGGCTGGGAATGGCTACACCTTC
>once|TRBD1|TRBV18|TRBJ1-1
CASSPRQGSEAFF
TGTGCCAGCTCACCACGACAGGGGAGTGAAGCTTTCTTT